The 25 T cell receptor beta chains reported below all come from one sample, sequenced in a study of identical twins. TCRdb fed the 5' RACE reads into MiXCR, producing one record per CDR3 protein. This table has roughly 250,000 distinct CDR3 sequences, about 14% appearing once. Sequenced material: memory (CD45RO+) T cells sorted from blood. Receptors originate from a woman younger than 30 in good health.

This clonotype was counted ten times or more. The CDR3 reads CASSYSYNSPLHF. In DNA form, the CDR3 reads TGTGCCAGCAGTTACAGTTATAATTCACCCCTCCACTTT. The chain has TRBV6-5 and TRBJ1-6; D unclear. The germline V gene encodes CDR1 MNHEY and CDR2 SVGAGI. The CDR3 totals 13 residues. With 2 bases removed from V and 4 bases from J, the gap between germline ends came to 3 bases.

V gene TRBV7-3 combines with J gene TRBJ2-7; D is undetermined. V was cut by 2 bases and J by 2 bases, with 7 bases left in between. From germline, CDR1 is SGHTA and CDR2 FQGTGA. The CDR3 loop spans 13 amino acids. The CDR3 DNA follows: TGTGCCAGCAGCTTATATCGGGCCTACGAGCAGTACTTC. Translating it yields CASSLYRAYEQYF. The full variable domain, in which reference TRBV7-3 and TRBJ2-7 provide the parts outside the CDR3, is GAGVSQTPSNKVTEKGKYVELRCDPISGHTALYWYRQSLGQGPEFLIYFQGTGAADDSGLPNDRFFAVRPEGSVSTLKIQRTERGDSAVYLCASSLYRAYEQYFGPGTRLTVT.

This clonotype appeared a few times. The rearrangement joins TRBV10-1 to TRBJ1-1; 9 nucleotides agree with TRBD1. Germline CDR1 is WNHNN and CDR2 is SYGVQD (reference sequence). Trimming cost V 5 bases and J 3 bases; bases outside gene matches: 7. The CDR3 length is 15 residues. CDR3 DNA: TGCGCCAGCAGTCCGGGACAGGGATGGGACACTGAAGCTTTCTTT. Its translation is CASSPGQGWDTEAFF.

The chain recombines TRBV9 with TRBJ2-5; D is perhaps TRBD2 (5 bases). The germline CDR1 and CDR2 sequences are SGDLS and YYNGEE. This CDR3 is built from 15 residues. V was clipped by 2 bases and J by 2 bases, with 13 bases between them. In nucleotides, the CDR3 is TGTGCCAGCAGCGTCAGCTCGGACTTACAAGAGACCCAGTACTTC. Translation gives CASSVSSDLQETQYF.

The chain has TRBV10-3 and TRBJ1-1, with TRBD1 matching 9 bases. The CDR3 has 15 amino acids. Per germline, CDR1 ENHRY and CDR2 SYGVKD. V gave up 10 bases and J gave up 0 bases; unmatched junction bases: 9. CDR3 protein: CATGGQGNLNTEAFF. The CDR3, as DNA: TGTGCCACGGGGGGACAGGGAAACCTGAACACTGAAGCTTTCTTT.

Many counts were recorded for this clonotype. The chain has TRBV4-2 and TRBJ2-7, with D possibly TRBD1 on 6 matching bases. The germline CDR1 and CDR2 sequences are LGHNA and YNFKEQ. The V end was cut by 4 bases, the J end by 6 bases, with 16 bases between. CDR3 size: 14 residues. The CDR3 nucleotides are TGTGCCAGCAGCCCTACAACAGGACAGCCCGAGCAGTACTTC. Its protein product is CASSPTTGQPEQYF.

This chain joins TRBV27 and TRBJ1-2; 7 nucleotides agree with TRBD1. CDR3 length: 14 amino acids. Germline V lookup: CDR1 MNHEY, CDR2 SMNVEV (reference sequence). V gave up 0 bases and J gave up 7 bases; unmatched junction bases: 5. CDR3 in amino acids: CASSLSGGGSGYTF. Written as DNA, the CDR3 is TGTGCCAGCAGTTTATCTGGAGGGGGCTCTGGCTACACCTTC.

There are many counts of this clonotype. The CDR3 sequence is CASSLSAGSEQYF. CDR3 sequence (DNA): TGTGCCAGCAGTTTATCGGCGGGCAGCGAGCAGTACTTC. The rearrangement uses TRBV12-3 or TRBV12-4 and TRBJ2-7; D might be TRBD2 (5 bases). The CDR3 runs to 13 residues. V was pared by 2 bases and J by 6 bases, with 11 bases between.

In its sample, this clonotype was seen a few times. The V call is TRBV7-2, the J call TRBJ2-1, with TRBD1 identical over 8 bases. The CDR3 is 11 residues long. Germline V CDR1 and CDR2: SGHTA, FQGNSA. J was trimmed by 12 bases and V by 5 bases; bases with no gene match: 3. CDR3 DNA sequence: TGTGCCAGCAGCCCAGACAGGGGGCAGTTCTTC. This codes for CASSPDRGQFF.

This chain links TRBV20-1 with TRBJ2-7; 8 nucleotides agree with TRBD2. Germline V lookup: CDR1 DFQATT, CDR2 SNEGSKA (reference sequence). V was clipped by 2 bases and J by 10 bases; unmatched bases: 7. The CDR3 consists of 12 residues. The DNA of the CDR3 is TGCAGTGCTAGAATGGTCGGGAGGGAACAGTACTTC. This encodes CSARMVGREQYF.

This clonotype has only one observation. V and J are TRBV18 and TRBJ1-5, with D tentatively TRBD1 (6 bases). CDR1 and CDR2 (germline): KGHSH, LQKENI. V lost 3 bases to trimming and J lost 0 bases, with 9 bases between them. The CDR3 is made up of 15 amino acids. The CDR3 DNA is TGTGCCAGCTCACCGGGACAATCTAGCAATCAGCCCCAGCATTTT. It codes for CASSPGQSSNQPQHF. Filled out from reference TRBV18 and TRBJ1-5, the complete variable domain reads NAGVMQNPRHLVRRRGQEARLRCSPMKGHSHVYWYRQLPEEGLKFMVYLQKENIIDESGMPKERFSAEFPKEGPSILRIQQVVRGDSAAYFCASSPGQSSNQPQHFGDGTRLSIL.

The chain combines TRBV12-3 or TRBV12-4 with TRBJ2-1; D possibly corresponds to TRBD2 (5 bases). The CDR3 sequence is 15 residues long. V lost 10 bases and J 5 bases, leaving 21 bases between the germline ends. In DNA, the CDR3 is TGTGCCACCCAAGCCGGAAGTAGCGTACACAATGAGCAGTTCTTC. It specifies CATQAGSSVHNEQFF.

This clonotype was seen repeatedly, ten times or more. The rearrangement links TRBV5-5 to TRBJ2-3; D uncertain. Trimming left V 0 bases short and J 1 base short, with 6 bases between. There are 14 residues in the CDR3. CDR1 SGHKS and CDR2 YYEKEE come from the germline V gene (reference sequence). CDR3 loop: CASSLGPGTDTQYF. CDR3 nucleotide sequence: TGTGCCAGCAGCTTGGGGCCCGGCACAGATACGCAGTATTTT.

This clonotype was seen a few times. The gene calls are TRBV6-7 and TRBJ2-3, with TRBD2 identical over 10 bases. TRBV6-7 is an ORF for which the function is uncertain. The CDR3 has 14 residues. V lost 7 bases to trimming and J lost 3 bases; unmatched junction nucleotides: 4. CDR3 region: CASTGLAVTDTQYF. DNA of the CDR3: TGTGCCAGCACCGGACTAGCGGTTACAGATACGCAGTATTTT.

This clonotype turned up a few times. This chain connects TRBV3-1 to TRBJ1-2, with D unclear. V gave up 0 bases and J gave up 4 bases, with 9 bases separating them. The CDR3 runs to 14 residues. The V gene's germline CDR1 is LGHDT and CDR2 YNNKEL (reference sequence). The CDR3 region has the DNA TGTGCCAGCAGCCAAGACCCCTGGGGCTATGGCTACACCTTC. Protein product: CASSQDPWGYGYTF.

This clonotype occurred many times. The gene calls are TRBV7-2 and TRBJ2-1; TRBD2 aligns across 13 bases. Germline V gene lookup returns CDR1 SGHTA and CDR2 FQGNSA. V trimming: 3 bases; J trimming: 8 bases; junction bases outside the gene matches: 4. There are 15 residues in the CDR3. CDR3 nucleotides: TGTGCCAGCAGCTTGCGACTAGCGGGGGGCGATGAGCAGTTCTTC. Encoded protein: CASSLRLAGGDEQFF. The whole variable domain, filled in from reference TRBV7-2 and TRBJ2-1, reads GAGVSQSPSNKVTEKGKDVELRCDPISGHTALYWYRQSLGQGLEFLIYFQGNSAPDKSGLPSDRFSAERTGGSVSTLTIQRTQQEDSAVYLCASSLRLAGGDEQFFGPGTRLTVL.

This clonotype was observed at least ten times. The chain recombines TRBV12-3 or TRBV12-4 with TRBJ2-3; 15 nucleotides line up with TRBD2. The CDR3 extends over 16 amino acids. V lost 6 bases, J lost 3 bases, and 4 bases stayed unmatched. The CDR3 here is CASSPGLAGGTDTQYF. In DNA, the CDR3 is TGTGCCAGCAGCCCTGGACTAGCGGGGGGGACAGATACGCAGTATTTT.

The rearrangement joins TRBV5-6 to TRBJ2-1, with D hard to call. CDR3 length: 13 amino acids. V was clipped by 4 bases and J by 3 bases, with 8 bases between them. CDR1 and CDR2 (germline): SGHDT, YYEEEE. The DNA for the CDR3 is TGTGCCAGCAGCCTCCCAAACTACAATGAGCAGTTCTTC. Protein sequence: CASSLPNYNEQFF.

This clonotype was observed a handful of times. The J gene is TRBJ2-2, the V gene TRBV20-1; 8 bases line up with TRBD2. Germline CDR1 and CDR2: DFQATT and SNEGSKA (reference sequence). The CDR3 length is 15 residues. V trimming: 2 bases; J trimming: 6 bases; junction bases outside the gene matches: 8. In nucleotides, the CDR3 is TGCAGTGCTAGACCTGGGACTAGGGTGTCCGGGGAGCTGTTTTTT. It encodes CSARPGTRVSGELFF.

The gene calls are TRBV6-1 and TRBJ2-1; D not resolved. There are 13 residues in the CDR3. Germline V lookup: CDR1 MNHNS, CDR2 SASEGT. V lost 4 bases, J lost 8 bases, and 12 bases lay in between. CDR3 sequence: CASSGYGRDEQFF. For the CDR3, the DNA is TGTGCCAGCAGTGGATACGGTCGGGATGAGCAGTTCTTC.

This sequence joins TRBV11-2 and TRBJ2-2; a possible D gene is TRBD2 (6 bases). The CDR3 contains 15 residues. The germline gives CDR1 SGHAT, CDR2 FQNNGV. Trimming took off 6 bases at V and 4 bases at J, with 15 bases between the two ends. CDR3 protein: CASRTGGQSTGELFF. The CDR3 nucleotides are TGTGCCAGCAGGACCGGAGGGCAGTCCACCGGGGAGCTGTTTTTT.

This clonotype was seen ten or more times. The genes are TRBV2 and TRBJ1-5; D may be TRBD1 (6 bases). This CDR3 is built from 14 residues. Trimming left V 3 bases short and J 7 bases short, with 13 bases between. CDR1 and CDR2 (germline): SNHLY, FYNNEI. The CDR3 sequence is CASSDRQVYQPQHF. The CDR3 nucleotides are TGTGCCAGCAGTGATAGACAGGTCTACCAGCCCCAGCATTTT.

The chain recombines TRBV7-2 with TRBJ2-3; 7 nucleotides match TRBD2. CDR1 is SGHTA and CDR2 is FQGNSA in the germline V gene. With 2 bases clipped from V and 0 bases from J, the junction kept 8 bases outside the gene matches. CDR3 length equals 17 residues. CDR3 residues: CASSLRHGRRSTDTQYF. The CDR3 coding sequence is TGTGCCAGCAGCTTAAGGCACGGGAGGCGGAGCACAGATACGCAGTATTTT. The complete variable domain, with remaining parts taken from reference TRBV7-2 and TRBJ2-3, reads GAGVSQSPSNKVTEKGKDVELRCDPISGHTALYWYRQSLGQGLEFLIYFQGNSAPDKSGLPSDRFSAERTGGSVSTLTIQRTQQEDSAVYLCASSLRHGRRSTDTQYFGPGTRLTVL.

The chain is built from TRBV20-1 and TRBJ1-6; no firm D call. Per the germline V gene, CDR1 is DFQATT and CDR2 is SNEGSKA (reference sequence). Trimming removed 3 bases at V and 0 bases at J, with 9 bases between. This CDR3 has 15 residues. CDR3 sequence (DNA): TGCAGTGCTAGGGACGGGAGCTCCTATAATTCACCCCTCCACTTT. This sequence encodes CSARDGSSYNSPLHF.

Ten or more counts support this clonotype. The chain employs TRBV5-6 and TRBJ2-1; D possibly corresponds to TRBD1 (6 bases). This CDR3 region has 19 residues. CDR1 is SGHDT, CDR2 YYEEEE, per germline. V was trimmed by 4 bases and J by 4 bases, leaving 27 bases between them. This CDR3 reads CASSVQGPFSSRFYNEQFF. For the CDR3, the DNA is TGTGCCAGCAGCGTACAGGGTCCATTCTCCTCCCGATTTTACAATGAGCAGTTCTTC.